The clone carrying this TCR beta chain was detected a few times. Its specificity is unknown. TCRdb keeps only in-frame clones here, not all; method: immunoSEQ multiplex PCR. This table holds 50,000 or so clones, just under 75% found once. This sample was included in a study of PD-1 blockade in classical Hodgkin lymphoma. In the study overall: Patients were treated with nivolumab at 3 mg/kg, and this was given intravenously every 2 weeks. The study, taken as a whole, reports: By cycle point C4D1, TCR diversity had risen significantly in CD4+ cells (but not CD8+ cells). With respect to the repertoire differences, their causes, possibly disease activity or prior therapy, remain undefined. Relapsed/refractory patients reportedly had the lowest baseline TCR diversity, below newly diagnosed patients, who were below healthy donors.

Relapse was seen in all patients after autologous stem cell transplantation, and brentuximab vedotin exposure was variable. Germline V gives CDR1 MDHEN, CDR2 SYDVKM. V was pared by 2 bases and J by 7 bases, with 11 bases between. The CDR3 loop spans 13 amino acids. The material was peripheral blood mononuclear cells (PBMCs), obtained before the second cycle of nivolumab. This clonotype was sampled from a human donor with classical Hodgkin lymphoma. The chain is built from TRBV28 and TRBJ1-2; D call uncertain. CDR3 DNA sequence: TGTGCCAGCAGTTTAATAGAGGGATCTGGCTACACCTTC. It specifies CASSLIEGSGYTF.